These T cell receptor beta chains were read from a single sample in a study of cytomegalovirus exposure and HLA in healthy donors. Profiling relied on immunoSEQ multiplex PCR, and the TCRdb table lists in-frame clones only, not all of them. This table has 95,000 to 150,000 clones, 77% appearing once. Material: PBMCs. The receptors here all came from a woman in her thirties or forties in good health and CMV-seropositive. Both conserved end residues are part of each CDR3. Each record gives: CDR3 DNA, CDR3 protein, D gene, clone size, J gene, V gene. D genes are given only for firm matches. Clone size is given for some rows only: seen once, a few or many times, or a class if the clone is expanded.

TGTGCCAGTAGTACACTTTCCACAGGGGGACGAACTGAAGCTTTCTTT	CASSTLSTGGRTEAFF	TRBD1	-	TRBJ1-1	TRBV19
TGTGCCAGCACAAGAGGTGATGAGCAGTTCTTC	CASTRGDEQFF	-	-	TRBJ2-1	TRBV6-5
TGCGCCAGCAGCGTCAGTCGTCTAGCCGATGAGCAGTTCTTC	CASSVSRLADEQFF	-	-	TRBJ2-1	TRBV5-1
TGTGCCAGCAGCTTTTACAGGGGGGCGAACACCGGGAAGCTGTTTTTT	CASSFYRGANTGKLFF	TRBD1	-	TRBJ2-2	TRBV5-8
TGCGCCAGCAGCTTGGTTACCTTTTACGGGGGTGAAGCTTTCTTT	CASSLVTFYGGEAFF	-	-	TRBJ1-1	TRBV5-1
TGCGCCAGCAGCTTGGACAGACCCTACGAGCAGTACTTC	CASSLDRPYEQYF	-	-	TRBJ2-7	TRBV5-1
TGCGCCAGCAGCTTGGCAGGGAGGACTGAAGCTTTCTTT	CASSLAGRTEAFF	-	-	TRBJ1-1	TRBV5-1
TGTGCCAGCTCACCAAGGGCGGGAGCCTCCTACGAGCAGTACTTC	CASSPRAGASYEQYF	TRBD2	-	TRBJ2-7	TRBV18
TGTGCCAGCAGTTACTCGTCCAGGCGGAACACTGAAGCTTTCTTT	CASSYSSRRNTEAFF	-	-	TRBJ1-1	TRBV6-5
TGTGCCAGTAGTACGCACTCGACAGGGACTGGCTACACCTTC	CASSTHSTGTGYTF	TRBD1	-	TRBJ1-2	TRBV19
TGTGCCAGCAGCCCGGGACAGAGGAACACCGGGGAGCTGTTTTTT	CASSPGQRNTGELFF	TRBD1	-	TRBJ2-2	TRBV5-4
TGCGCCAGCAGCTTAAAGGGGACAGAGACCTACGAGCAGTACTTC	CASSLKGTETYEQYF	TRBD1	-	TRBJ2-7	TRBV5-1
TGCGCCAGCAGTGAGTCTTTAGCGGGACGGGGGCAGTACTTC	CASSESLAGRGQYF	TRBD2	-	TRBJ2-7	TRBV10-2
TGTGCCAGCAACCCTAGCGGGAGAACCGGGGAGCTGTTTTTT	CASNPSGRTGELFF	TRBD2	-	TRBJ2-2	TRBV7-2
TGTGCCAGCAGTGAATTTCGTTGGGCAGGGGAGGCTTTCTTT	CASSEFRWAGEAFF	-	once	TRBJ1-1	TRBV25-1
TGTGCCAGCAGTTATCCGGGGGCCAAAAACATTCAGTACTTC	CASSYPGAKNIQYF	-	-	TRBJ2-4	TRBV6-6
TGTGCCAGCAGTACGATATCCCGACAGGAAGAGACCCAGTACTTC	CASSTISRQEETQYF	-	-	TRBJ2-5	TRBV27
TGCGCCAGCAGTGAGCCTTCCAACAGGGCTGGCTACACCTTC	CASSEPSNRAGYTF	-	once	TRBJ1-2	TRBV10-2
TGTGCCAGCAGCCAAAATAGCGGGAGTAACACCGGGGAGCTGTTTTTT	CASSQNSGSNTGELFF	TRBD2	once	TRBJ2-2	TRBV4-2
TGTGCCAGCAGTTCCCGCGGGAGTAGCTACAATGAGCAGTTCTTC	CASSSRGSSYNEQFF	TRBD2	-	TRBJ2-1	TRBV28
TGTGCCAGCAGTGGGAGACTAGCGGAAGGTGGTACGCAGTATTTT	CASSGRLAEGGTQYF	TRBD2	-	TRBJ2-3	TRBV6-1
TGCAGCGTGGTAGGAGGGACTAGCGGGAGGTACGAGCAGTACTTC	CSVVGGTSGRYEQYF	TRBD2	-	TRBJ2-7	TRBV29-1
TGTGCCTGCGCCCGGACAGGGGCCACGACCACAGATACGCAGTATTTT	CACARTGATTTDTQYF	TRBD1	-	TRBJ2-3	TRBV30
TGTGCCACCAGGGTAGAGGCTGGGGCCAACGTCCTGACTTTC	CATRVEAGANVLTF	-	-	TRBJ2-6	TRBV6-6
TGTGCCAGCAGCTCCGGGACAGCCACCGGGGAGCTGTTTTTT	CASSSGTATGELFF	TRBD1	-	TRBJ2-2	TRBV11-2
TGTGCCAGCAGTGAAGTTGGAAGCGGGAGTGGGGAGCAGTACTTC	CASSEVGSGSGEQYF	TRBD2	-	TRBJ2-7	TRBV2
TGCGCCAGCAGCTTGGGACAGGGCCTAAGCACAGATACGCAGTATTTT	CASSLGQGLSTDTQYF	TRBD1	-	TRBJ2-3	TRBV5-1
TGCGCCAGCAGCGGAACCACCGGGACTAGCGCTCAAGAGACCCAGTACTTC	CASSGTTGTSAQETQYF	TRBD2	-	TRBJ2-5	TRBV10-2
TGTGCCAGCAGTAGAGTCCAAACTAATGAAAAACTGTTTTTT	CASSRVQTNEKLFF	-	-	TRBJ1-4	TRBV6-5
TGTGCCAGCAGTTTCCAGGGGGCTCCCCAAGAGACCCAGTACTTC	CASSFQGAPQETQYF	TRBD1	-	TRBJ2-5	TRBV28
TGTGCCTGGAGTGCCGGGACAGGTAACACCGGGGAGCTGTTTTTT	CAWSAGTGNTGELFF	TRBD1	-	TRBJ2-2	TRBV30
TGTGCCATCAGAAACCCCCAGGGGATCGGGTTGGCAGATACGCAGTATTTT	CAIRNPQGIGLADTQYF	-	few	TRBJ2-3	TRBV10-3
TGTGCCACCAGACCAAGGGGTGCCTACGAGCAGTACTTC	CATRPRGAYEQYF	-	-	TRBJ2-7	TRBV27
TGTGCCAGCAGTTCGCGGACAGGGCAAAGTCAGCCCCAGCATTTT	CASSSRTGQSQPQHF	TRBD1	-	TRBJ1-5	TRBV28
TGCAGCGTTCGGCCCGACAGGGACCTCACTGAAGCTTTCTTT	CSVRPDRDLTEAFF	TRBD1	-	TRBJ1-1	TRBV29-1
TGTGCCAGCAGGAACAGCCCCGGCGTCCTGACTTTC	CASRNSPGVLTF	-	-	TRBJ2-6	TRBV27
TGTGCCAGCAAACTCAAGGGGGGGTGGGAGACCCAGTACTTC	CASKLKGGWETQYF	-	-	TRBJ2-5	TRBV28
TGTGCCAGCAGCGGCAAGACAGGGGGCGGTAGAGCGTGGGAGACCCAGTACTTC	CASSGKTGGGRAWETQYF	TRBD1	-	TRBJ2-5	TRBV9
TGCGCCAGCAGCTTGGACGGGACAGTCACAGATACGCAGTATTTT	CASSLDGTVTDTQYF	TRBD1	few	TRBJ2-3	TRBV5-1
TGCAGCGTTGTTCCCTTCCGGTCCTACGAGCAGTACTTC	CSVVPFRSYEQYF	-	-	TRBJ2-7	TRBV29-1
TGTGCCAGCAGCCGGGACAGGGCCTACAATGAGCAGTTCTTC	CASSRDRAYNEQFF	TRBD1	-	TRBJ2-1	TRBV11-3
TGTGCCAGCAGCTTAGACCCGACTTTCTCCTACGAGCAGTACTTC	CASSLDPTFSYEQYF	-	-	TRBJ2-7	TRBV5-7
TGTGCCAGCAGTGGCTCGACAATGAACACTGAAGCTTTCTTT	CASSGSTMNTEAFF	-	-	TRBJ1-1	TRBV6-1
TGTGCCAGCAGCAGCCGGGACAATCTCTTTAGGCCCCAGCATTTT	CASSSRDNLFRPQHF	-	-	TRBJ1-5	TRBV28
TGTGCCAGCAGTTTCCGGGGAGGGATCGGGACAGATACGCAGTATTTT	CASSFRGGIGTDTQYF	TRBD2	-	TRBJ2-3	TRBV28
TGTGCCAGTGGCGCTCCTAGCGGGGGGGGCACAGATACGCAGTATTTT	CASGAPSGGGTDTQYF	TRBD2	-	TRBJ2-3	TRBV19
TGTGCCAGCAGCCCTCGGGTCAGCACAGATACGCAGTATTTT	CASSPRVSTDTQYF	-	-	TRBJ2-3	TRBV5-6
TGTGCCAGCAGGACCCAGGGGTACTCTATGGGCTACACCTTC	CASRTQGYSMGYTF	-	once	TRBJ1-2	TRBV2
TGTGCCAGTAGGGGACAGGGATTGGATGGCACTGAAGCTTTCTTT	CASRGQGLDGTEAFF	TRBD1	-	TRBJ1-1	TRBV19
TGTGCCAGCAGCCCTACAGGGGGCGCAGTCACTGAAGCTTTCTTT	CASSPTGGAVTEAFF	TRBD1	-	TRBJ1-1	TRBV6-6
TGTGCCAGCGGGCAGAAGGTCTATGGCTACACCTTC	CASGQKVYGYTF	-	many	TRBJ1-2	TRBV6-1
TGTGCCACCAGCAGACCAGGCACCTATGGCTACACCTTC	CATSRPGTYGYTF	-	-	TRBJ1-2	TRBV15
TGTGCCAGCAGCCCCAACCCCAGCGGACGGTTTGAGCAGTACTTC	CASSPNPSGRFEQYF	-	once	TRBJ2-7	TRBV5-4
TGTGCCAGCAGGGGTGGACTAGCGGGAAACTACGAGCAGTACTTC	CASRGGLAGNYEQYF	TRBD2	-	TRBJ2-7	TRBV5-4